This T cell receptor beta chain was sequenced for a study of cytomegalovirus exposure and HLA in healthy donors. As for the study in general: Out of roughly 170 million T cells, an earlier analysis found over 90 million unique TCR beta sequences in total. Across 350 to 500 genotyped donors, around 82% landed in the Caucasian-associated ancestry cluster. Roughly 89 million unique TCR sequences came from HLA-typed donors in an early release.

For this clone: The antigen is not known.

The PCR employed 60 Vbeta primers together with 13 Jbeta primers. Only in-frame clones appear in the TCRdb table, and some are missing; sequencing was by immunoSEQ multiplex PCR. The repertoire holds about 200,000 clones, with around 85% as singletons. Study results and limitations: Several of the most significant clusters appeared, in a later analysis, to be linked to common viral pathogens.

CDR1 and CDR2 from the germline V gene are MGHRA and YSYEKL. The CDR3 spans 14 residues. The trim removed 1 base at V and 5 bases at J, leaving 2 bases unmatched. The receptor's source is a girl aged 2-15 years in good health and CMV-seronegative. The rearrangement links TRBV4-1 to TRBJ2-1; the match to TRBD1 covers 7 bases. The sample taken for sequencing was PBMCs. CDR3 loop: CASSQAGTDNEQFF. CDR3 sequence (DNA): TGCGCCAGCAGCCAAGCCGGGACAGACAATGAGCAGTTCTTC.